A selection of T cell receptor beta chains follows, all from one sample in a study of T cells in Graves' hyperthyroidism and ophthalmopathy. TCRdb used MiXCR to reprocess the multiplex PCR reads, holding one entry per CDR3 protein. The sample records about 420,000 distinct CDR3 sequences, around a sixth being singletons. The specimen sequenced was blood. These receptors were collected from a woman between 18 and 29 years old with Graves' hyperthyroidism. CDR3s include the opening cysteine and the closing phenylalanine or tryptophan. Fields, in order: J gene, clone size, V gene, D gene, CDR3 DNA, CDR3 protein. D genes are given only for firm matches. Expanded clones get a size class; other rows say once, few or many, or leave the size out.

J gene: TRBJ1-4
clone size: many
V gene: TRBV6-1
D gene: TRBD1
CDR3 DNA: TGTGCCAGCGCCCCGGGGACAGGGGGGAATGAAAAACTGTTTTTT
CDR3 protein: CASAPGTGGNEKLFF

J gene: TRBJ2-7
clone size: many
V gene: TRBV12-3/TRBV12-4
D gene: TRBD2
CDR3 DNA: TGTGCCAGCAGCTATACCGGGACTAGCGGGGGTAAGCAGTACTTC
CDR3 protein: CASSYTGTSGGKQYF

J gene: TRBJ1-5
clone size: many
V gene: TRBV7-8
D gene: NA
CDR3 DNA: TGTGCCAGCAGCTTAGCGTCAGGGAGAGGCAATCAGCCCCAGCATTTT
CDR3 protein: CASSLASGRGNQPQHF

J gene: TRBJ1-3
clone size: many
V gene: TRBV3-1
D gene: NA
CDR3 DNA: TGTGCCAGCAGCCAAGGGTTGGACTCTGGAAACACCATATATTTT
CDR3 protein: CASSQGLDSGNTIYF

J gene: TRBJ1-1
clone size: many
V gene: TRBV2
D gene: TRBD1
CDR3 DNA: TGTGCCAGCAGGCGGGACAGAGCGAACACTGAAGCTTTCTTT
CDR3 protein: CASRRDRANTEAFF

J gene: TRBJ2-7
clone size: many
V gene: TRBV7-8
D gene: NA
CDR3 DNA: TGTGCCAGCAGCTTGAGAAAAACAGCTTACGAGCAGTACTTC
CDR3 protein: CASSLRKTAYEQYF

J gene: TRBJ1-2
clone size: many
V gene: TRBV20-1
D gene: NA
CDR3 DNA: TGCAGTGCTTATGAACAGAACACTGGCTACACCTTC
CDR3 protein: CSAYEQNTGYTF

J gene: TRBJ2-7
clone size: many
V gene: TRBV3-1
D gene: NA
CDR3 DNA: TGTGCCAGCAGCCCCCCCTCAGGTGGCGCCTACGAGCAGTACTTC
CDR3 protein: CASSPPSGGAYEQYF

J gene: TRBJ2-2
clone size: once
V gene: TRBV9
D gene: NA
CDR3 DNA: TGTGCCAGCAGCGGGAGCCGGGACCAAGCGAACACCGGGGAGCTGTTTTTT
CDR3 protein: CASSGSRDQANTGELFF

J gene: TRBJ2-7
clone size: many
V gene: TRBV20-1
D gene: NA
CDR3 DNA: TGCAGTGCTAGAGATGAAGCCGGGACGGTCTCCTACGAGCAGTACTTC
CDR3 protein: CSARDEAGTVSYEQYF

J gene: TRBJ1-1
clone size: many
V gene: TRBV7-8
D gene: NA
CDR3 DNA: TGTGCCAGCAGCTTAGCCGGACAGCTCACTGAAGCTTTCTTT
CDR3 protein: CASSLAGQLTEAFF

J gene: TRBJ2-5
clone size: many
V gene: TRBV6-2/TRBV6-3
D gene: NA
CDR3 DNA: TGTGCCAGCAGTTACCGGACCAGTTTCCTCACTAAGACCCAGTACTTC
CDR3 protein: CASSYRTSFLTKTQYF

J gene: TRBJ2-5
clone size: many
V gene: TRBV11-2
D gene: TRBD1
CDR3 DNA: TGTGCCAGCAGCTGGGGACAGGGGCCAGAGACCCAGTACTTC
CDR3 protein: CASSWGQGPETQYF

J gene: TRBJ2-3
clone size: many
V gene: TRBV15
D gene: NA
CDR3 DNA: TGTGCCACCAGCAGAACCCACCTCGCAGATACGCAGTATTTT
CDR3 protein: CATSRTHLADTQYF

J gene: TRBJ1-3
clone size: many
V gene: TRBV2
D gene: NA
CDR3 DNA: TGTGCCAGCAGTGAAGGGGGGAGAAAAAACACCATATATTTT
CDR3 protein: CASSEGGRKNTIYF

J gene: TRBJ2-3
clone size: many
V gene: TRBV2
D gene: NA
CDR3 DNA: TGTGCCAGTAACAGGAACCCTAGCACAGATACGCAGTATTTT
CDR3 protein: CASNRNPSTDTQYF

J gene: TRBJ2-5
clone size: many
V gene: TRBV7-2
D gene: NA
CDR3 DNA: TGTGCCAGCAGCTTAGCGGCGGGGGAGACCCAGTACTTC
CDR3 protein: CASSLAAGETQYF

J gene: TRBJ1-2
clone size: many
V gene: TRBV7-2
D gene: NA
CDR3 DNA: TGTGCCAGCAGCTTAGATGGCAGTAACTATGGCTACACCTTC
CDR3 protein: CASSLDGSNYGYTF

J gene: TRBJ2-1
clone size: few
V gene: TRBV11-2
D gene: TRBD2
CDR3 DNA: TGTGCCAGCAGCTTAGAACGCCCCCGGCTAGCGGGAAGTCACAATGAGCAGTTCTTC
CDR3 protein: CASSLERPRLAGSHNEQFF

J gene: TRBJ1-2
clone size: once
V gene: TRBV29-1
D gene: TRBD1
CDR3 DNA: TGCAGCGTAACGAGCTCTCCGGGACAGGGGAAGGTCTATGGCTACACCTTC
CDR3 protein: CSVTSSPGQGKVYGYTF

J gene: TRBJ1-1
clone size: many
V gene: TRBV2
D gene: NA
CDR3 DNA: TGTGCCAGCGACAGCAGGAGGAACACTGAAGCTTTCTTT
CDR3 protein: CASDSRRNTEAFF

J gene: TRBJ1-4
clone size: NA
V gene: TRBV4-2
D gene: NA
CDR3 DNA: TGTGCCAGCAGCCAACCTTTGTCGGCAGGGGAGGAAAAACTGTTTTTT
CDR3 protein: CASSQPLSAGEEKLFF

J gene: TRBJ1-5
clone size: NA
V gene: TRBV6-1
D gene: TRBD1
CDR3 DNA: TGTGCCAGCAGATCCTCAGGGGGTCGCAATCAGCCCCAGCATTTT
CDR3 protein: CASRSSGGRNQPQHF

J gene: TRBJ1-6
clone size: many
V gene: TRBV12-3/TRBV12-4
D gene: NA
CDR3 DNA: TGTGCCAGCAGTTTAAGGCAGGGAAATAATTCACCCCTCCACTTT
CDR3 protein: CASSLRQGNNSPLHF

J gene: TRBJ2-3
clone size: few
V gene: TRBV14
D gene: TRBD2
CDR3 DNA: TGTGCCAGCAGACCTCCCTTTGACCCTAGCGGGAGGGCCCCAGATACGCAGTATTTT
CDR3 protein: CASRPPFDPSGRAPDTQYF

J gene: TRBJ2-7
clone size: many
V gene: TRBV6-1
D gene: NA
CDR3 DNA: TGTGCCAGCAGTGAAGGATGGGGAGCCTACGAGCAGTACTTC
CDR3 protein: CASSEGWGAYEQYF

J gene: TRBJ1-1
clone size: NA
V gene: TRBV7-9
D gene: NA
CDR3 DNA: TGTGCCAGCAGCCGGGAGGGGGTGGTCACTGAAGCTTTCTTT
CDR3 protein: CASSREGVVTEAFF